This entry lists 17 T cell receptor beta chains sequenced from one sample in a study of T cells in Graves' hyperthyroidism and ophthalmopathy. Amplified TCR beta CDR3 regions came from RNA transcripts. First-round RT-PCR of the TCR CDR3 relied on the HTBI primer set. Using its own MiXCR run on the multiplex PCR reads, TCRdb lists one record per CDR3 protein. The sample has roughly 700,000 distinct CDR3 sequences; 14% are singletons. The sample was blood. These receptors all come from a woman in her late teens or twenties with Graves' hyperthyroidism.

CDR3 loop: CASQTPAYEQYF. The CDR3 DNA is TGTGCCAGCCAGACTCCCGCCTACGAGCAGTACTTC. The chain uses TRBV28 and TRBJ2-7; D remains unclear. Germline V gives CDR1 MDHEN, CDR2 SYDVKM. V lost 8 bases, J lost 2 bases, and 10 bases lay in between. This CDR3 spans 12 amino acids. The variable domain in full, completed from reference TRBV28 and TRBJ2-7, reads DVKVTQSSRYLVKRTGEKVFLECVQDMDHENMFWYRQDPGLGLRLIYFSYDVKMKEKGDIPEGYSVSREKKERFSLILESASTNQTSMYLCASQTPAYEQYFGPGTRLTVT.

This clonotype was detected ten times or more. This chain connects TRBV12-3 or TRBV12-4 to TRBJ2-1, with 12 bases aligning to TRBD2. The CDR3 is 19 residues long. With 6 bases clipped from V and 6 bases from J, the junction kept 18 bases outside the gene matches. As DNA, the CDR3 is TGTGCCAGCAGCCCCAGAGTAAGACGACTAGCGGGAGTGGTCAATGAGCAGTTCTTC. Translated: CASSPRVRRLAGVVNEQFF.

This clonotype showed up just a few times. The V and J genes are TRBV6-5 and TRBJ1-2; 12 bases line up with TRBD1. Per the germline V gene, CDR1 is MNHEY and CDR2 is SVGAGI. The trim removed 2 bases at V and 2 bases at J, leaving 6 bases unmatched. CDR3 length: 17 amino acids. This CDR3 reads CASSYGTGGLSNYGYTF. The CDR3 DNA follows: TGTGCCAGCAGTTACGGGACAGGGGGCCTTTCGAACTATGGCTACACCTTC.

This clonotype appeared a few times. This may be a read error, as it is one base from a much larger clone. The chain combines TRBV7-9 with TRBJ2-7; no clear D. The V end lost 5 bases, the J end lost 5 bases, and 7 bases lay between the germline ends. Germline V CDR1 and CDR2: SEHNR, FQNEAQ (reference sequence). The CDR3 has 11 residues. CDR3 nucleotide sequence: TGTGCCAGCAGCCCCAGCGACGAGCAGTACTTC. As protein: CASSPSDEQYF.

This clonotype has only a few counts. The chain uses TRBV4-1 and TRBJ2-7, with 9 nucleotides matching TRBD1. Germline V gene data show CDR1 as MGHRA and CDR2 as YSYEKL. V was clipped by 0 bases and J by 5 bases; unmatched bases: 5. This CDR3 is 15 amino acids long. This CDR3 is CASSQESQGADEQYF. The CDR3 DNA reads as TGCGCCAGCAGCCAAGAATCACAGGGGGCGGACGAGCAGTACTTC.

This clonotype was picked up many times. This chain uses TRBV9 with TRBJ2-5; the D is unclear. The V end lost 1 base, the J end lost 7 bases, and 11 bases lay between the germline ends. This CDR3 is built from 13 residues. CDR1 is SGDLS, CDR2 YYNGEE, per germline. CDR3 region: CASSVWAEGTQYF. The CDR3 nucleotides read TGTGCCAGCAGCGTATGGGCGGAAGGGACCCAGTACTTC. Combining the CDR3 with reference TRBV9 and TRBJ2-5 gives the whole variable domain DSGVTQTPKHLITATGQRVTLRCSPRSGDLSVYWYQQSLDQGLQFLIQYYNGEERAKGNILERFSAQQFPDLHSELNLSSLELGDSALYFCASSVWAEGTQYFGPGTRLLVL.

There are many counts of this clonotype. This CDR3 is CAIRDNTDTQYF. CDR3 nucleotide sequence: TGTGCCATCAGGGACAACACAGATACGCAGTATTTT. This sequence joins TRBV10-3 and TRBJ2-3, with D tentatively TRBD1 (5 bases). CDR1 ENHRY and CDR2 SYGVKD come from the germline V gene. This CDR3 region has 12 residues. The V end was cut by 6 bases, the J end by 2 bases, with 6 bases between.

This clonotype was counted ten times or more. The chain joins TRBV18 to TRBJ2-7; D gene ambiguous. The V gene lost 3 bases and the J gene lost 3 bases, with 9 bases spanning the gap. Germline values: CDR1 KGHSH, CDR2 LQKENI. The CDR3 length is 13 residues. CDR3 bases: TGTGCCAGCTCACCGACCCCCATCTACGAGCAGTACTTC. It is translated as CASSPTPIYEQYF. Using reference TRBV18 and TRBJ2-7 for the parts outside the CDR3, the full variable domain is NAGVMQNPRHLVRRRGQEARLRCSPMKGHSHVYWYRQLPEEGLKFMVYLQKENIIDESGMPKERFSAEFPKEGPSILRIQQVVRGDSAAYFCASSPTPIYEQYFGPGTRLTVT.

The sample holds a few counts of this clonotype. The chain couples TRBV2 to TRBJ1-1; TRBD1 is a possible D gene (6 bases). The V end lost 4 bases, the J end lost 3 bases, and 12 bases lay between the germline ends. The CDR3 covers 14 residues. Germline values: CDR1 SNHLY, CDR2 FYNNEI. Written as DNA, the CDR3 is TGTGCCAGCAGTGCACAGGGTGTTGACACTGAAGCTTTCTTT. This translates into CASSAQGVDTEAFF.

This clonotype has a count of ten or more. This sequence joins TRBV2 and TRBJ1-1; 7 nucleotides line up with TRBD1. The germline V gene encodes CDR1 SNHLY and CDR2 FYNNEI. V was pared by 8 bases and J by 0 bases, with 9 bases of the junction left unmatched. The CDR3 has 15 residues. The CDR3 here is CASLRGPGVNTEAFF. The CDR3, as DNA: TGTGCCAGCTTGAGGGGGCCGGGGGTGAACACTGAAGCTTTCTTT.

This sequence joins TRBV7-8 and TRBJ2-3; 7 bases agree with TRBD2. The CDR3 covers 14 residues. CDR1 is SGHVS, CDR2 FQNEAQ, per germline. V trimming: 2 bases; J trimming: 9 bases; junction bases outside the gene matches: 8. CDR3 in DNA: TGTGCCAGCAGCTTAAGAAGGCTAGCGGTCACGCAGTATTTT. Its translation: CASSLRRLAVTQYF.

This clonotype was observed at least ten times. V usage is TRBV7-9 and J usage is TRBJ2-3, with no clear D. V was shortened by 2 bases and J by 1 base, with 4 bases between the two germline ends. The CDR3 spans 13 residues. CDR1 SEHNR and CDR2 FQNEAQ come from the germline V gene (reference sequence). CDR3 sequence reads: CASSLSRTDTQYF. CDR3 in DNA: TGTGCCAGCAGCTTATCGCGCACAGATACGCAGTATTTT.

The V call is TRBV11-2, the J call TRBJ2-4; the D gene is possibly TRBD2 (7 bases). In germline, CDR1 is SGHAT, CDR2 FQNNGV. Deletions cut 2 bases from V and 3 bases from J, with 23 bases between. The length of the CDR3 is 19 residues. CDR3 in amino acids: CASSLWGHRGGDDKNIQYF. CDR3 in DNA: TGTGCCAGCAGCTTATGGGGCCATAGGGGGGGAGATGACAAAAACATTCAGTACTTC.

In this sample, this clonotype turned up a few times. The genes are TRBV15 and TRBJ2-7, with TRBD1 as a possible D gene (5 bases). Germline V gene lookup returns CDR1 LNHNV and CDR2 YYDKDF (reference sequence). The CDR3 consists of 16 residues. Trimming took off 6 bases at V and 2 bases at J, with 20 bases between the two ends. CDR3 nucleotide sequence: TGTGCCACCAGTCAGGAGTTAGGGGCGCTGACCTACGAGCAGTACTTC. Its protein is CATSQELGALTYEQYF.

The chain joins TRBV29-1 to TRBJ1-2; D ambiguous. The CDR3 consists of 14 residues. Germline V gene lookup returns CDR1 SQVTM and CDR2 ANQGSEA. The ends were cut back, 0 bases at V and 2 bases at J, with 10 bases in the middle. Here the CDR3 reads CSVEDLGENYGYTF. The CDR3 DNA follows: TGCAGCGTTGAAGATCTCGGGGAGAACTATGGCTACACCTTC.

This chain uses TRBV4-3 with TRBJ1-1, with 10 bases identical to TRBD1. Germline V gene sequence: CDR1 LGHNA, CDR2 YSLEER. The CDR3 totals 15 residues. J lost 6 bases, V lost 4 bases, and 8 bases had no gene match. CDR3 sequence (DNA): TGCGCCAGCAGCCGGGAAATGACAGGGGGCTCTGAAGCTTTCTTT. It translates to CASSREMTGGSEAFF.

This clonotype was detected ten times or more. V gene TRBV6-2 or TRBV6-3 combines with J gene TRBJ1-1; D might be TRBD1 (5 bases). This CDR3 has 17 amino acids. CDR1 and CDR2 (germline): MNHEY, SVGEGT. V was trimmed by 7 bases and J by 2 bases, leaving 23 bases between them. The CDR3 sequence is CASNQFEVTALNTEAFF. Written as DNA, the CDR3 is TGTGCCAGCAACCAGTTTGAAGTGACAGCTCTTAACACTGAAGCTTTCTTT.